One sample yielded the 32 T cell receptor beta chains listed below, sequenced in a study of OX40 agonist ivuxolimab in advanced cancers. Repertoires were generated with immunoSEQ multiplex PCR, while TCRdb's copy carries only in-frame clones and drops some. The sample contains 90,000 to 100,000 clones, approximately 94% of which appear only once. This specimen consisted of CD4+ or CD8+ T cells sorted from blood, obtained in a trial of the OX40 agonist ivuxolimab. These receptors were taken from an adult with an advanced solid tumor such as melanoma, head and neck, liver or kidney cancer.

The CDR3 reads CASSLALRETQYF. The CDR3 DNA reads TGTGCCAGCAGCTTAGCTTTACGAGAGACCCAGTACTTC. The chain couples TRBV7-6 to TRBJ2-5; D is unclear. V was trimmed by 0 bases and J by 4 bases, leaving 6 bases between them. Per germline, CDR1 SGHVS and CDR2 FNYEAQ. The CDR3 consists of 13 residues.

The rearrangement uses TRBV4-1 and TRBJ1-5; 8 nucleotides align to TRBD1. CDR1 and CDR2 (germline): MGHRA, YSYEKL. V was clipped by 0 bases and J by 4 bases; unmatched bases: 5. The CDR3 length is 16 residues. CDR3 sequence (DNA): TGCGCCAGCAGCCAAGATCGGACAGGGAAAAATCAGCCCCAGCATTTT. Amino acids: CASSQDRTGKNQPQHF.

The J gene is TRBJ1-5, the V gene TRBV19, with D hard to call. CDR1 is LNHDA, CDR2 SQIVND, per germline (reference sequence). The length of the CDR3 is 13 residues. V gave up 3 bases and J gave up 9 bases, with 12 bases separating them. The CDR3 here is CASSIGVPGPQHF. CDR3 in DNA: TGTGCCAGTAGTATCGGGGTCCCGGGGCCCCAGCATTTT.

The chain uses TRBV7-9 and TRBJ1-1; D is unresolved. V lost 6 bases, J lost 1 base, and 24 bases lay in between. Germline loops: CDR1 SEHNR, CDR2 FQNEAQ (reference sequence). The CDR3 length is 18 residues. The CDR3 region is CASRAGQGSSFANTEAFF. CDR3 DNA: TGTGCCAGCAGGGCCGGGCAAGGTTCTTCCTTTGCGAACACTGAAGCTTTCTTT.

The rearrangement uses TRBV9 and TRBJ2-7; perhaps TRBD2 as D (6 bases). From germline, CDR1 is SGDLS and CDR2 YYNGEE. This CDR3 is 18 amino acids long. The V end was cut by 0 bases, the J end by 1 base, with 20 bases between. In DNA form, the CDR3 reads TGTGCCAGCAGCGTAGGGCGGGGAGAGGCTCTTTGGTCCTACGAGCAGTACTTC. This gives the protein CASSVGRGEALWSYEQYF.

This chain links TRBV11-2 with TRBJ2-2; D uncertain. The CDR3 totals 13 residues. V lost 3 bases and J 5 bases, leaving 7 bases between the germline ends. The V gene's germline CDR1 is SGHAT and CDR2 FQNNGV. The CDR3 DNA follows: TGTGCCAGCAGCTTGGCCGTTACCGGGGAGCTGTTTTTT. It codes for CASSLAVTGELFF.

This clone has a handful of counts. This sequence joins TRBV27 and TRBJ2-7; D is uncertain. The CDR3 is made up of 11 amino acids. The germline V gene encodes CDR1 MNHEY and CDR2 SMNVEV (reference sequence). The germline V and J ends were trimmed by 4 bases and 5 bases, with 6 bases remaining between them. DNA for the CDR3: TGTGCCAGCAGTTCCGTAAACGAGCAGTACTTC. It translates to CASSSVNEQYF.

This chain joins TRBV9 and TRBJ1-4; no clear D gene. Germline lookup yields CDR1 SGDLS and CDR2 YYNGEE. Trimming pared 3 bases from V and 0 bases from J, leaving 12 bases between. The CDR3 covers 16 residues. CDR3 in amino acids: CASSGRGSPTNEKLFF. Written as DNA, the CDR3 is TGTGCCAGCAGCGGGCGCGGGAGTCCAACTAATGAAAAACTGTTTTTT.

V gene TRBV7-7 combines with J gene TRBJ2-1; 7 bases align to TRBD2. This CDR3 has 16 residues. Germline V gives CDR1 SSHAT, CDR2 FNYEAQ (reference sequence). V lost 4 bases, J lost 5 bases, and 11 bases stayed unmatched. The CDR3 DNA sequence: TGTGCCAGCAGCTCAGACCCTTTGGGAGGGGACAATGAGCAGTTCTTC. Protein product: CASSSDPLGGDNEQFF. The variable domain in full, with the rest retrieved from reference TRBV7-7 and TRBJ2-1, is GAGVSQSPRYKVTKRGQDVTLRCDPISSHATLYWYQQALGQGPEFLTYFNYEAQPDKSGLPSDRFSAERPEGSISTLTIQRTEQRDSAMYRCASSSDPLGGDNEQFFGPGTRLTVL.

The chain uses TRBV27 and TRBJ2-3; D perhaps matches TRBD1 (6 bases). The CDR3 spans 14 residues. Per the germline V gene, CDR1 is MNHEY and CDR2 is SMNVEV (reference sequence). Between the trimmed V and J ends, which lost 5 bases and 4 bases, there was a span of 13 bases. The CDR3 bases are TGTGCCAGCAGTCCAACAGGGTTTCCAGATACGCAGTATTTT. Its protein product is CASSPTGFPDTQYF.

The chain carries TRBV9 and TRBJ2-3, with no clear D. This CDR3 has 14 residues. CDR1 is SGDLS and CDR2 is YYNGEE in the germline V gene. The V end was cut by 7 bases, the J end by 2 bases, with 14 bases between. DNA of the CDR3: TGTGCCAGCTCTGTGAATAGCACCACAGATACGCAGTATTTT. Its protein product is CASSVNSTTDTQYF.

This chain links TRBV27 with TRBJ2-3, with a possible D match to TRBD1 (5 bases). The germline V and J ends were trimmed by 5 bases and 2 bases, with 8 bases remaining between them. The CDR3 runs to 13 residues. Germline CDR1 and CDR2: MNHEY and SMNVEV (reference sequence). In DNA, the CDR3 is TGTGCCAGCAGTGTGGACAACACAGATACGCAGTATTTT. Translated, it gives CASSVDNTDTQYF.

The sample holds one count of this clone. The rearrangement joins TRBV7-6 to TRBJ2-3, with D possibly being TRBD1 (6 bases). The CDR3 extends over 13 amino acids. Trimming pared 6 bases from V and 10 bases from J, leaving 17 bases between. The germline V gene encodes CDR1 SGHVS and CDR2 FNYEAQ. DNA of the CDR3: TGTGCCAGCAGTCATCAGGACAGCGAGCCGCAGTATTTT. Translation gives CASSHQDSEPQYF.

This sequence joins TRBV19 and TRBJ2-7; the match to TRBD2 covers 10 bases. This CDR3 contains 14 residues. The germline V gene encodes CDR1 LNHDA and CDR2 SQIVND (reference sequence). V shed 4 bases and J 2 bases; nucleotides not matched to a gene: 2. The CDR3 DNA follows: TGTGCCAGTAGTAGGACTAGCGGAGCCTACGAGCAGTACTTC. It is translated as CASSRTSGAYEQYF.

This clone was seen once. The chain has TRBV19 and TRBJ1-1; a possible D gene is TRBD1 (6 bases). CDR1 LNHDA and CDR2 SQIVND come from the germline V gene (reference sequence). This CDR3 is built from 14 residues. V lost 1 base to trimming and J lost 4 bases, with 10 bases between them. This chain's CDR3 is CASSIAGDGTEAFF. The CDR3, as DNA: TGTGCCAGTAGTATAGCAGGGGACGGCACTGAAGCTTTCTTT. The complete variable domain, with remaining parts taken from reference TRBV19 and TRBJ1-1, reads DGGITQSPKYLFRKEGQNVTLSCEQNLNHDAMYWYRQDPGQGLRLIYYSQIVNDFQKGDIAEGYSVSREKKESFPLTVTSAQKNPTAFYLCASSIAGDGTEAFFGQGTRLTVV.

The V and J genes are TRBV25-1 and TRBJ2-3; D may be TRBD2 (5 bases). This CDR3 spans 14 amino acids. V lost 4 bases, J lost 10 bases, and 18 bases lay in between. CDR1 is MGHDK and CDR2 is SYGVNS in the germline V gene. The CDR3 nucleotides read TGTGCCAGCAGTGCGCCGGGGTCGTTTTCTCCGCAGTATTTT. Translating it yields CASSAPGSFSPQYF.

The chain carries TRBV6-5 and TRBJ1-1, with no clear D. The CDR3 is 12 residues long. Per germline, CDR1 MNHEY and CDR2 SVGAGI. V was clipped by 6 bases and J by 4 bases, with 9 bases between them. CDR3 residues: CASSPMGTEAFF. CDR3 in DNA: TGTGCCAGCAGCCCTATGGGCACTGAAGCTTTCTTT.

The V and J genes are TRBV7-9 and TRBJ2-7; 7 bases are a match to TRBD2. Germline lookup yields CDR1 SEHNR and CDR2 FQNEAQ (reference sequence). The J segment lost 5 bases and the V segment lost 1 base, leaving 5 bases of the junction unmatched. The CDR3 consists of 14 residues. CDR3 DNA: TGTGCCAGCAGCTTAGTAGGACTAGAAGACGAGCAGTACTTC. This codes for CASSLVGLEDEQYF.

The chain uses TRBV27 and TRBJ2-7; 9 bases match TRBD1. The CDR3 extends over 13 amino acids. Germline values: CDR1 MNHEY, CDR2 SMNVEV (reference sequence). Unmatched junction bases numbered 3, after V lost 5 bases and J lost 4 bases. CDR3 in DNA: TGTGCCAGCAGTGGACAGGGGAATTACGAGCAGTACTTC. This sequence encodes CASSGQGNYEQYF.

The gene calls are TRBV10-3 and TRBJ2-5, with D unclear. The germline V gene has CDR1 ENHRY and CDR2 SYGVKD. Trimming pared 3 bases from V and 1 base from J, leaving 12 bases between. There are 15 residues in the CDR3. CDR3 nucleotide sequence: TGTGCCATCAGTGACGAGGTTTTAGGCCAAGAGACCCAGTACTTC. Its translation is CAISDEVLGQETQYF.

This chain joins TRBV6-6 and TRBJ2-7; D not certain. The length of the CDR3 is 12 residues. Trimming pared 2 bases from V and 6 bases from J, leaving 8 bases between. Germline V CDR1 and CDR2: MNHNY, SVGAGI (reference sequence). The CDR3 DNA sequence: TGTGCCAGCAGTTACGGGTCGGGCGAGCAGTACTTC. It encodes CASSYGSGEQYF.

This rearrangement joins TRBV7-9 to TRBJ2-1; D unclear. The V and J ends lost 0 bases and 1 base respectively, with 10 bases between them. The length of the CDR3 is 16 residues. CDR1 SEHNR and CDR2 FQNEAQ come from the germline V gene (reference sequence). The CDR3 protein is CASSLAAAGSYNEQFF. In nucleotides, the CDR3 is TGTGCCAGCAGCTTAGCGGCTGCAGGATCCTACAATGAGCAGTTCTTC.

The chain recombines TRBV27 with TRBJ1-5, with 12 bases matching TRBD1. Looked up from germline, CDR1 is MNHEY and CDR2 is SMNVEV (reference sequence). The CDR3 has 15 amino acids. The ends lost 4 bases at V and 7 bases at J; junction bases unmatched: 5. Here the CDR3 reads CASSWGQGAGQPQHF. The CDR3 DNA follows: TGTGCCAGCAGTTGGGGACAGGGGGCTGGACAGCCCCAGCATTTT.

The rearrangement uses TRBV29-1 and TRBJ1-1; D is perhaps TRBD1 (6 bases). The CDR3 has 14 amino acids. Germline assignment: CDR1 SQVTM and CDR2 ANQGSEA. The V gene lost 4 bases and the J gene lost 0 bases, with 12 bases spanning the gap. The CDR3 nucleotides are TGCAGCGTTGCTGGGACATCGATGAACACTGAAGCTTTCTTT. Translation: CSVAGTSMNTEAFF.

CDR3 sequence (DNA): TGCGCCAGCAGCTTGGACCCGGTGGGGGCCGATAGCAATCAGCCCCAGCATTTT. This translates into CASSLDPVGADSNQPQHF. The rearrangement links TRBV5-1 to TRBJ1-5; maybe TRBD1 (6 bases). Germline assignment: CDR1 SGHRS and CDR2 YFSETQ. V lost 0 bases to trimming and J lost 0 bases, with 16 bases between them. This CDR3 region has 18 residues.

The CDR3 loop reads CASSYGPNNEQFF. CDR3 DNA: TGTGCCAGCAGTTACGGGCCGAACAATGAGCAGTTCTTC. V gene TRBV28 combines with J gene TRBJ2-1; no definite D call. Germline V gene data show CDR1 as MDHEN and CDR2 as SYDVKM. This CDR3 is 13 amino acids long. V was shortened by 4 bases and J by 5 bases, with 9 bases between the two germline ends.

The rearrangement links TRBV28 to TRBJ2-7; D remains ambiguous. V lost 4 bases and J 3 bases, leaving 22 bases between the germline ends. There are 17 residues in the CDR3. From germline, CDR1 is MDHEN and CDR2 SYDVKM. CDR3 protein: CASSSPRLAVVGYEQYF. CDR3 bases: TGTGCCAGCAGTTCTCCCCGGTTGGCTGTGGTAGGCTACGAGCAGTACTTC.

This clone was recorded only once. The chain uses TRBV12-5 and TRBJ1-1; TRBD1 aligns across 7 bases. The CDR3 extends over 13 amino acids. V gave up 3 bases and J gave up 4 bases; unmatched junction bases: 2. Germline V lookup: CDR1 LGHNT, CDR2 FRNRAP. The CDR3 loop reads CASGLTGATEAFF. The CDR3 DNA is TGTGCTAGTGGTTTAACAGGGGCCACTGAAGCTTTCTTT.

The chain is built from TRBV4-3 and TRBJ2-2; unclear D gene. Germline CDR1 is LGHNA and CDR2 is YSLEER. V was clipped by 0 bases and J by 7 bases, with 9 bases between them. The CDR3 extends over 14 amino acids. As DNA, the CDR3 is TGCGCCAGCAGCCAAGATCGGGTTCTCGGGGAGCTGTTTTTT. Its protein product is CASSQDRVLGELFF.

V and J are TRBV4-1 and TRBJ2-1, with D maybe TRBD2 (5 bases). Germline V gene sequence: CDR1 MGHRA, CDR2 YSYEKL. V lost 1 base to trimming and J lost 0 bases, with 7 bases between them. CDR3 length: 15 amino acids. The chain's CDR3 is CASSQVSGSYNEQFF. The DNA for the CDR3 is TGCGCCAGCAGCCAAGTAAGCGGCTCCTACAATGAGCAGTTCTTC.

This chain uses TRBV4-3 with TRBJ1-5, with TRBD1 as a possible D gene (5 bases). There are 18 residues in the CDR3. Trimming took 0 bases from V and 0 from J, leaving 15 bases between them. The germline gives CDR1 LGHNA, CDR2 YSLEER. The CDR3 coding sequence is TGCGCCAGCAGCCAAGACCCCTTTCATGGGGGTAGCAATCAGCCCCAGCATTTT. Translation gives CASSQDPFHGGSNQPQHF.

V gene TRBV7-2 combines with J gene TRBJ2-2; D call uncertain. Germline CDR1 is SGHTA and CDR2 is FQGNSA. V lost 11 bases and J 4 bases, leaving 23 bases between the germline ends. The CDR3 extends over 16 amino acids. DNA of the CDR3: TGTGCCCCCCCGTTTTATGGCCGCTCTGGCACCGGGGAGCTGTTTTTT. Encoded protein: CAPPFYGRSGTGELFF.